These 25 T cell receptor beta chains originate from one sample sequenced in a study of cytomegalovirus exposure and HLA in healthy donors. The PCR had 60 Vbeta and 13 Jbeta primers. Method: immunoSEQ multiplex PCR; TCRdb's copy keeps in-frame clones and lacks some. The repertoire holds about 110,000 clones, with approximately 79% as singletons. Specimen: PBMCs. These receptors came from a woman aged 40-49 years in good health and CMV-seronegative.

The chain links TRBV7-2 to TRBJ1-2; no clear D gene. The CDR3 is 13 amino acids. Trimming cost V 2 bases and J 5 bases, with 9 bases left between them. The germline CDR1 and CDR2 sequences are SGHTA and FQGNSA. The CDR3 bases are TGTGCCAGCAGCTTAAGCACAGTTTATGGCTACACCTTC. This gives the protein CASSLSTVYGYTF.

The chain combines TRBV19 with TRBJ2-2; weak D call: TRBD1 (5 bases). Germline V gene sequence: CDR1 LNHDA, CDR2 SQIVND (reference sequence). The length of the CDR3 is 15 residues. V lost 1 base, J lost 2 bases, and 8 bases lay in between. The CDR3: CASSIGQGNTGELFF. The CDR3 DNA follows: TGTGCCAGTAGTATAGGTCAGGGAAACACCGGGGAGCTGTTTTTT.

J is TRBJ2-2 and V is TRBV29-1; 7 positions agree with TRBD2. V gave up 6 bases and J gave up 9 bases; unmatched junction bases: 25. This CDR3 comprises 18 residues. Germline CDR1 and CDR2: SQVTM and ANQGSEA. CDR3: CSVVLARESRSWNRELFF. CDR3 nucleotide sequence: TGCAGCGTGGTACTAGCGAGGGAATCGCGTTCGTGGAATCGGGAGCTGTTTTTT.

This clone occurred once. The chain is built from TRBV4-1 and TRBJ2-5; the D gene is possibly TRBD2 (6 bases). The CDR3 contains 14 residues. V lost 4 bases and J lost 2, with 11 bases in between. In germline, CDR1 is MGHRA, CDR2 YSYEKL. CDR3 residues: CASSPRLDQETQYF. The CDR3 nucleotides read TGCGCCAGCAGCCCTAGACTAGATCAAGAGACCCAGTACTTC.

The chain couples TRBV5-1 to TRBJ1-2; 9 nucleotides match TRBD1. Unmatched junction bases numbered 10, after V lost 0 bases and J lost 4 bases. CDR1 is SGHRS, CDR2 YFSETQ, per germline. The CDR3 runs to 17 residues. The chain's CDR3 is CASSLGDDRGAAYGYTF. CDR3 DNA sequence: TGCGCCAGCAGCTTGGGGGATGACAGGGGGGCAGCCTATGGCTACACCTTC.

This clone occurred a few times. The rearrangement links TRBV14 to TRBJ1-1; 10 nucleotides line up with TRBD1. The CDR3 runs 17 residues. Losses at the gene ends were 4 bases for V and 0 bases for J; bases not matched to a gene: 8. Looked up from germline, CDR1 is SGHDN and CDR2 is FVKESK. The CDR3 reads CASSLAGTGALNTEAFF. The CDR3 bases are TGTGCCAGCAGCCTCGCCGGGACAGGGGCCTTGAACACTGAAGCTTTCTTT.

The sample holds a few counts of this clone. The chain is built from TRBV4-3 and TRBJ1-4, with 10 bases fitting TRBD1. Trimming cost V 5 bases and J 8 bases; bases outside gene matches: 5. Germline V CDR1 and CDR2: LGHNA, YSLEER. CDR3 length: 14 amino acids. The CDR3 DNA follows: TGCGCCAGCAGCTCCCGGGACAGGGGCGAAAAACTGTTTTTT. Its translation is CASSSRDRGEKLFF.

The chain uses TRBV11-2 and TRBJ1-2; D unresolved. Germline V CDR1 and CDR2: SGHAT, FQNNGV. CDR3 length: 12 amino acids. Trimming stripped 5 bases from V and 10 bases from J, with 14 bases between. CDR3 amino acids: CASSPSRLDYTF. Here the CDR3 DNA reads TGTGCCAGCAGCCCCTCTAGACTGGACTACACCTTC.

CDR3 nucleotide sequence: TGTGCCAGCAGGCCAACTAGCGAACCCTCCTACGAGCAGTACTTC. Translated, it gives CASRPTSEPSYEQYF. V is TRBV28 and J is TRBJ2-7, with TRBD2 matching over 7 bases. The junction had 8 bases not matched to a gene; V was cut back by 6 bases and J by 0 bases. Germline V CDR1 and CDR2: MDHEN, SYDVKM. This CDR3 comprises 15 residues.

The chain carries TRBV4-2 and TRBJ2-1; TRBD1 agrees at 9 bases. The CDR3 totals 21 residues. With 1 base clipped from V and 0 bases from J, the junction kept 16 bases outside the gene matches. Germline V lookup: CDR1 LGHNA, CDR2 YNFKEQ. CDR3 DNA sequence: TGTGCCAGCAGCCAAGTTGGGGGACAGGGAATCCAACCCAGCTCCTACAATGAGCAGTTCTTC. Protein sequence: CASSQVGGQGIQPSSYNEQFF.

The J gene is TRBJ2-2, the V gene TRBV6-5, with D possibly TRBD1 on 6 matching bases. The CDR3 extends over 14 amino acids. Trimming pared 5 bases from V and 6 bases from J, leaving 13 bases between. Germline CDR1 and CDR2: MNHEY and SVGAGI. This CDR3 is CASSPGTLAGELFF. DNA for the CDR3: TGTGCCAGCAGTCCCGGGACATTGGCCGGGGAGCTGTTTTTT.

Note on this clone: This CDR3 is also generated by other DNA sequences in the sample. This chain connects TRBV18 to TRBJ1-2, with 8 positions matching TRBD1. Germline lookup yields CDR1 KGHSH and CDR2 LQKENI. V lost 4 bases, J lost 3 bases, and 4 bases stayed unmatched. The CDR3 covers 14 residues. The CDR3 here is CASSLNRGDYGYTF. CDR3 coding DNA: TGTGCCAGCTCACTAAACAGGGGGGACTATGGCTACACCTTC.

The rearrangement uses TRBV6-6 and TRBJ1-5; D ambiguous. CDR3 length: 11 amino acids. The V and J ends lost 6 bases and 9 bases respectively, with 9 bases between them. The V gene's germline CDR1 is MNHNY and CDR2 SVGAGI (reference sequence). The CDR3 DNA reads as TGTGCCAGCAGCCCCTCGTGGCCCCAGCATTTT. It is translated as CASSPSWPQHF.

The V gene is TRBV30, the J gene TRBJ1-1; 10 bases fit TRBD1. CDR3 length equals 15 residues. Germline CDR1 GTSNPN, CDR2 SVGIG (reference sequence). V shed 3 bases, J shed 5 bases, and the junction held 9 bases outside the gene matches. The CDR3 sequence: CAWRNLRDRGTEAFF. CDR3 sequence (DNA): TGTGCCTGGAGGAACCTCCGGGACAGGGGAACTGAAGCTTTCTTT.

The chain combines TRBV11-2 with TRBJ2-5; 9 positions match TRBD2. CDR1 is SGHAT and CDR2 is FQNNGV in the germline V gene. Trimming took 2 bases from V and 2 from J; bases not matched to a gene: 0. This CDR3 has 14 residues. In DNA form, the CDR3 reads TGTGCCAGCAGCTTAAGCGGGAGGCAAGAGACCCAGTACTTC. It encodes CASSLSGRQETQYF.

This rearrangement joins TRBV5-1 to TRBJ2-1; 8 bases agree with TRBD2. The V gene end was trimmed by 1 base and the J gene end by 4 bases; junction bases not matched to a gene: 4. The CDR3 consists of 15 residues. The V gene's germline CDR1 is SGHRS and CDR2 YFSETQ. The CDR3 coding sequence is TGCGCCAGCAGCTTGTTGAGCGGGAGTTACAATGAGCAGTTCTTC. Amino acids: CASSLLSGSYNEQFF.

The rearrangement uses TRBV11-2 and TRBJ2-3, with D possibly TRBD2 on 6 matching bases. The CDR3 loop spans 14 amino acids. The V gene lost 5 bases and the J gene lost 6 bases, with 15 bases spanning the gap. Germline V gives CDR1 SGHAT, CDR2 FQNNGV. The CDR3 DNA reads TGTGCCAGCAGCCACCGGACTAATGGCGATACGCAGTATTTT. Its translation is CASSHRTNGDTQYF.

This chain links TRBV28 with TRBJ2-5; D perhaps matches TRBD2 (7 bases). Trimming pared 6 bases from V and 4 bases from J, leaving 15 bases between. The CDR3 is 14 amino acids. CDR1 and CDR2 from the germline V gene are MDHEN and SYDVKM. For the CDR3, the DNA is TGTGCCAGCAGGAGGGCGGGGGCTGGAGAGACCCAGTACTTC. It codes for CASRRAGAGETQYF. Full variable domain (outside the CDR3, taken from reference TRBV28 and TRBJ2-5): DVKVTQSSRYLVKRTGEKVFLECVQDMDHENMFWYRQDPGLGLRLIYFSYDVKMKEKGDIPEGYSVSREKKERFSLILESASTNQTSMYLCASRRAGAGETQYFGPGTRLLVL.

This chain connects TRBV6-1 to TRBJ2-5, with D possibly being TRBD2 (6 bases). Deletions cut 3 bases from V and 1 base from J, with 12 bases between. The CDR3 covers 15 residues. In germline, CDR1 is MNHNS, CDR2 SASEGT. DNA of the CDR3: TGTGCCAGCAGTGATACTATGGGGGGCCAAGAGACCCAGTACTTC. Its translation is CASSDTMGGQETQYF.

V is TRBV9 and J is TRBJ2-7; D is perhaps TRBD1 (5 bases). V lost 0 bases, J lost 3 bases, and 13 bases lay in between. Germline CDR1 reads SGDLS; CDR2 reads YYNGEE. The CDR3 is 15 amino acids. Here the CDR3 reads CASSVAPQTVYEQYF. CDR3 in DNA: TGTGCCAGCAGCGTAGCTCCCCAGACAGTCTACGAGCAGTACTTC.

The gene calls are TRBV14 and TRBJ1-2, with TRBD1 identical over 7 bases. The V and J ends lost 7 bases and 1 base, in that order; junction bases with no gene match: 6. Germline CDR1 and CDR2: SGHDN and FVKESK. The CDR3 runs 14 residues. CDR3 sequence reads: CASNGQDLNYGYTF. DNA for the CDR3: TGTGCCAGCAACGGACAGGACCTTAACTATGGCTACACCTTC.

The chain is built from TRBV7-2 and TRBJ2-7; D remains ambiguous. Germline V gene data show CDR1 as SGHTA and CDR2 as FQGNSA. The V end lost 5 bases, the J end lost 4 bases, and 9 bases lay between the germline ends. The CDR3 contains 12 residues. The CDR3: CASSTKLYEQYF. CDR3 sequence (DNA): TGTGCCAGCAGCACTAAACTTTACGAGCAGTACTTC.

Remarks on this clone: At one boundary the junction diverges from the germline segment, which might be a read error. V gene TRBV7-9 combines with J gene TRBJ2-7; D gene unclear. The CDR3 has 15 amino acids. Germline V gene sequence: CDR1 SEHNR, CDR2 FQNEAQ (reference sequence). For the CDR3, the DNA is TGTTCCAGCAGCTTAGATGGCGCGGTCTCCTACGAGCAGTACTTC. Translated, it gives CSSSLDGAVSYEQYF.

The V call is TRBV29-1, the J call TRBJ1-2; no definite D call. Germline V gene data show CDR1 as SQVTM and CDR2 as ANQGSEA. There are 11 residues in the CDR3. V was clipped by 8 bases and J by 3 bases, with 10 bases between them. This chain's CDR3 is CSTSIDYGYTF. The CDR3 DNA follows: TGCAGCACTTCGATTGACTATGGCTACACCTTC.

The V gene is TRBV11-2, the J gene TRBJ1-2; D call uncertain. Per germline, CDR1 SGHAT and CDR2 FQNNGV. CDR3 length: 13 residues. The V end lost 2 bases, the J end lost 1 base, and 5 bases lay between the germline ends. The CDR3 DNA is TGTGCCAGCAGCTTAAACAGTAACTATGGCTACACCTTC. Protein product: CASSLNSNYGYTF.